Listed below are T cell receptor beta chains from one sample, sequenced in a study of HIV-infected patients and healthy controls. TCRdb re-called the 5' RACE reads through MiXCR, storing one row per CDR3 protein. Among tens of thousands of distinct CDR3 sequences listed, under 25% were seen once. Sequencing was performed on CD4+ T cells from blood. These receptors were collected from a human donor in good health. Both conserved end residues are part of each CDR3. Each record gives: clone size, V gene, J gene, D gene, CDR3 DNA, CDR3 protein. The D gene is left open where the match is weak. Only part of the rows carry a size: once, few, many, or a class if the clone is expanded.

>many|TRBV20-1|TRBJ1-3|TRBD1
TGCAGTGCTAGCGGGACAGGGCCGACCGCCATATATTTT
CSASGTGPTAIYF
>-|TRBV7-9|TRBJ2-2|-
TGTGCCAGCAGCCGGATCGGGGTCGGGGAGCTGTTTTTT
CASSRIGVGELFF
>many|TRBV4-1|TRBJ2-5|-
TGCGCCAGCAGCCAAGATGGCAGGGGCGGAGAGACCCAGTACTTC
CASSQDGRGGETQYF
>-|TRBV5-6|TRBJ1-2|-
TGTGCCAGCAGCTTCAGGGTCCTTAAGGGTGGCTACACCTTC
CASSFRVLKGGYTF
>many|TRBV6-5|TRBJ1-6|-
TGTGCCAGCAGTTATAAGTCTGTATGGGGAGCCTCCTATAATTCACCCCTCCACTTT
CASSYKSVWGASYNSPLHF
>-|TRBV4-3|TRBJ2-7|-
TGCGCCAGCAGCCGCGGTCCCGAGCAGTACTTC
CASSRGPEQYF
>-|TRBV14|TRBJ2-2|TRBD2
TGTGCCAGCAGCCAGTACCCTGGTTTCGGACTAGCGGTTATAACCGGGGAGCTGTTTTTT
CASSQYPGFGLAVITGELFF
>-|TRBV12-3/TRBV12-4|TRBJ1-5|-
TGTGCCAGCAGTAACGGCAGGCTAGATCAGCCCCAGCATTTT
CASSNGRLDQPQHF
>many|TRBV20-1|TRBJ2-3|TRBD1
TGCAGTGCTAGTGGAGTGACAGGGCGGAAAGATACGCAGTATTTT
CSASGVTGRKDTQYF
>many|TRBV6-6|TRBJ1-5|-
TGTGCCAGCAGTTACTTGGATCAGCCCCAGCATTTT
CASSYLDQPQHF
>-|TRBV18|TRBJ1-4|TRBD1
TGTGCCAGCTCACCGTACAAATCAGGGGGCGCTCCCAAAAAACTGTTTTTT
CASSPYKSGGAPKKLFF
>medium-sized|TRBV30|TRBJ1-5|-
TGTGCCTGGAGCCGTGAGGGACGGGGCAATCAGCCCCAGCATTTT
CAWSREGRGNQPQHF
>many|TRBV18|TRBJ2-3|-
TGTGCCAGCTCACCGCCTAGCGTAGCAGATACGCAGTATTTT
CASSPPSVADTQYF
>-|TRBV20-1|TRBJ2-3|TRBD2
TGCAGTGCTAGAGGACTAGCGGGGACTACAGATACGCAGTATTTT
CSARGLAGTTDTQYF
>few|TRBV3-1|TRBJ2-1|TRBD2
TGTGCCAGCAGCCAAGGGGGCGGGAGAACCTACAATGAGCAGTTCTTC
CASSQGGGRTYNEQFF
>many|TRBV24-1|TRBJ2-7|-
TGTGCCACCAGCGCAATCCTTCCCGGGACCCACTCCTACGAGCAGTACTTC
CATSAILPGTHSYEQYF
>many|TRBV18|TRBJ2-3|TRBD1
TGTGCCAGCTCCCGGACAGGGGGATCAGATACGCAGTATTTT
CASSRTGGSDTQYF
>many|TRBV20-1|TRBJ2-4|-
TGCAGTGCTGCGACCTCCAGGGTAGCCAAAAACATTCAGTACTTC
CSAATSRVAKNIQYF
>-|TRBV3-1|TRBJ1-5|-
TGTGCCAGCAGCCGGCAGGGTAGCAATCAGCCCCAGCATTTT
CASSRQGSNQPQHF
>few|TRBV20-1|TRBJ1-1|-
TGCAGTGCTATCTCACCGAGGAACACTGAAGCTTTCTTT
CSAISPRNTEAFF
>many|TRBV6-1|TRBJ1-4|-
TGTGCCAGCAGTGAAGCTGGGGGTGGGGTATATGAAAAACTGTTTTTT
CASSEAGGGVYEKLFF
>medium-sized|TRBV12-2|TRBJ1-2|-
TGTGCAAGTCGCTTAGAGTCGACAGGGAATATGATCGGCTACACCTTC
CASRLESTGNMIGYTF
>many|TRBV11-2|TRBJ2-3|-
TGTGCCAGCAGCTTGACCCTGAGTCTTGATACGCAGTATTTT
CASSLTLSLDTQYF
>-|TRBV19|TRBJ2-6|-
TGTGCCAGTAGTATAGGTGGGTCTGGGGCCAACGTCCTGACTTTC
CASSIGGSGANVLTF
>-|TRBV10-3|TRBJ2-2|-
TGTGCCATCAGTGTGTGGGCAATTACAAACACCGGGGAGCTGTTTTTT
CAISVWAITNTGELFF
>many|TRBV7-8|TRBJ2-3|-
TGTGCCAGCAGCTTAGCGAGGACCGACAGCACAGATACGCAGTATTTT
CASSLARTDSTDTQYF
>many|TRBV5-1|TRBJ2-7|-
TGCGCCAGCAGCTTGGGTGCGGGGCTCGACTACGAGCAGTACTTC
CASSLGAGLDYEQYF
>many|TRBV6-1|TRBJ1-1|-
TGTGCCAGCAGTGAAGCCAGGAACACTGAAGCTTTCTTT
CASSEARNTEAFF
>many|TRBV6-5|TRBJ2-5|TRBD2
TGTGCCAGCAGTTACTCGGTTCTAGCGGGCGCAACCCAGTACTTC
CASSYSVLAGATQYF
>many|TRBV18|TRBJ2-1|-
TGTGCCAGCTCGGACGTGACAGAATACAATGAGCAGTTCTTC
CASSDVTEYNEQFF
>few|TRBV29-1|TRBJ2-2|-
TGCAGCGTTGATCTGGGGGGGCGGAGCACCGGGGAGCTGTTTTTT
CSVDLGGRSTGELFF
>few|TRBV20-1|TRBJ1-2|TRBD1
TGCAGTGCTGGGGCCGGGACAGGGAATGACGGCTACACCTTC
CSAGAGTGNDGYTF
>-|TRBV2|TRBJ2-1|-
TGTGCCAGCAATGACGGTTTCGACAATGAGCAGTTCTTC
CASNDGFDNEQFF
>-|TRBV19|TRBJ2-5|-
TGTGCCAGTAGTATATCCGAAGAGACCCAGTACTTC
CASSISEETQYF
>few|TRBV7-2|TRBJ1-3|-
TGTGCCAGCAGCAACGTTGGAAACACCATATATTTT
CASSNVGNTIYF
>few|TRBV5-1|TRBJ1-1|TRBD1
TGCGCCAGCAGCTTGGATGCCAGGGGGCACACTGAAGCTTTCTTT
CASSLDARGHTEAFF
>once|TRBV7-8|TRBJ1-6|-
TGTGCCAGCAGCTTAGTTAGCGGGACAAGGAATAATTCACCCCTCCACTTT
CASSLVSGTRNNSPLHF
>many|TRBV20-1|TRBJ1-3|-
TGCAGTGCCAAACATCTCTCTGGAAACACCATATATTTT
CSAKHLSGNTIYF
>-|TRBV11-2|TRBJ2-1|TRBD2
TGTGCCAGCAGCGAGGGGAGTAGCGGGGGCCTTTACAATGAGCAGTTCTTC
CASSEGSSGGLYNEQFF
>-|TRBV19|TRBJ2-1|TRBD2
TGTGCCAGTCGGCGGGGGGGCGAGATGAATGAGCAGTTCTTC
CASRRGGEMNEQFF
>-|TRBV12-5|TRBJ1-1|TRBD1
TGTGCTAGTGGTTCATCCAGGGACAGGCCTTTGGGGACTGAAGCTTTCTTT
CASGSSRDRPLGTEAFF
>many|TRBV12-3/TRBV12-4|TRBJ1-5|-
TGTGCCAGCAGTTTACTTGTTAATCAGCCCCAGCATTTT
CASSLLVNQPQHF
>many|TRBV7-2|TRBJ2-6|TRBD1
TGTGCCAGCAGCTTGGGACAGGGATACCTCTCTGGGGCCAACGTCCTGACTTTC
CASSLGQGYLSGANVLTF
>-|TRBV30|TRBJ1-2|TRBD1
TGTGCCTCCGGTTGGACAGGGCCGAATCTTGGCTACACCTTC
CASGWTGPNLGYTF
>few|TRBV6-5|TRBJ1-5|TRBD1
TGTGCCAGCAGTAAACTAACGGGACAGGGGGTTTTTCAGCCCCAGCATTTT
CASSKLTGQGVFQPQHF
>-|TRBV9|TRBJ2-7|-
TGTGCCAGCAGCGTAGCTACTGGTGCGAACTACGAGCAGTACTTC
CASSVATGANYEQYF
>-|TRBV7-6|TRBJ2-5|-
TGTGCCAGCACCCTGGTGGAAGGGGGGGAAGAGACCCAGTACTTC
CASTLVEGGEETQYF
>many|TRBV6-5|TRBJ2-3|-
TGTGCCAGCAGTTACTCGGAGCGGGGCACAGATACGCAGTATTTT
CASSYSERGTDTQYF
>-|TRBV24-1|TRBJ1-2|TRBD1
TGTGCCACCAGTGGCGAGCTCCGGGACAGGGGTATCTATGGCTACACCTTC
CATSGELRDRGIYGYTF